These 17 T cell receptor beta chains were sequenced from one sample in a study of cytotoxic CD8 clonotypes in ibrutinib-treated CLL (dated by TCRdb to the early 2020s). Explained via the paper, the time point label denotes: approximately 25 months on ibrutinib. Receptors were amplified or captured by the immunoSEQ multiplex PCR assay. What TCRdb holds here is the immuneACCESS table cut down to in-frame rearrangements. Part of the clones is not present; checked against another copy, under half of the missing clones reflect an unresolved V gene, and the others are unexplained. The sample table contains some 130,000 clones; only one count was recorded for 70% to 80% of them. The ten largest clones capture about 4.7% of the sample. Sequenced material: PBMCs, taken after 24 months of ibrutinib treatment. The receptors were sampled from a human donor with chronic lymphocytic leukemia.

This clone was recorded a few times. This sequence joins TRBV28 and TRBJ1-5; the D gene is possibly TRBD1 (5 bases). The V gene lost 3 bases and the J gene lost 7 bases, with 16 bases spanning the gap. CDR1 is MDHEN, CDR2 SYDVKM, per germline. This CDR3 comprises 15 residues. Written as DNA, the CDR3 is TGTGCCAGCAGTTTGGGGCCGGGGGGGGACCAGCCCCAGCATTTT. Residues: CASSLGPGGDQPQHF. The full variable domain, with the rest looked up from reference TRBV28 and TRBJ1-5, is DVKVTQSSRYLVKRTGEKVFLECVQDMDHENMFWYRQDPGLGLRLIYFSYDVKMKEKGDIPEGYSVSREKKERFSLILESASTNQTSMYLCASSLGPGGDQPQHFGDGTRLSIL.

As regards this clone: The same CDR3 also results from other DNA sequences found in this sample. The V gene is TRBV7-3, the J gene TRBJ1-6; D might be TRBD1 (5 bases). Trimming pared 5 bases from V and 7 bases from J, leaving 12 bases between. The length of the CDR3 is 14 residues. Per the germline V gene, CDR1 is SGHTA and CDR2 is FQGTGA. Written as DNA, the CDR3 is TGTGCCAGCAGCCCAGGGACGGCCAATTCACCCCTCCACTTT. This sequence encodes CASSPGTANSPLHF. The full variable domain, completed using reference TRBV7-3 and TRBJ1-6, is GAGVSQTPSNKVTEKGKYVELRCDPISGHTALYWYRQSLGQGPEFLIYFQGTGAADDSGLPNDRFFAVRPEGSVSTLKIQRTERGDSAVYLCASSPGTANSPLHFGNGTRLTVT.

This clone has only one observation. This chain joins TRBV5-1 and TRBJ1-1; 9 nucleotides line up with TRBD1. Germline lookup yields CDR1 SGHRS and CDR2 YFSETQ. The CDR3 is made up of 15 amino acids. V was pared by 4 bases and J by 1 base, with 5 bases of the junction left unmatched. The CDR3 is CASSTGTGPNTEAFF. CDR3 in DNA: TGCGCCAGCAGCACCGGGACAGGGCCGAACACTGAAGCTTTCTTT.

In this sample, this clone turned up a few times. This chain joins TRBV30 and TRBJ1-1, with unresolved D. Germline-derived CDR1 and CDR2 are GTSNPN and SVGIG (reference sequence). The V gene lost 7 bases and the J gene lost 4 bases, with 4 bases spanning the gap. This CDR3 region has 9 residues. CDR3 sequence (DNA): TGTGCCTCGGGCACTGAAGCTTTCTTT. The encoded protein is CASGTEAFF.

The genes are TRBV7-3 and TRBJ2-1, with unresolved D. CDR1 and CDR2 from the germline V gene are SGHTA and FQGTGA. CDR3 length: 15 residues. V was clipped by 5 bases and J by 0 bases, with 11 bases between them. CDR3 region: CASSPSLSSYNEQFF. The DNA of the CDR3 is TGTGCCAGCAGCCCCTCACTGAGCTCCTACAATGAGCAGTTCTTC.

The chain couples TRBV5-4 to TRBJ1-4; 9 nucleotides align to TRBD1. The germline V gene encodes CDR1 SGHNT and CDR2 YYREEE (reference sequence). The CDR3 extends over 16 amino acids. J gave up 7 bases and V 0 bases, and 7 bases lay outside the gene matches. The CDR3 is CASSLAGGTGIEKLFF. The CDR3 coding sequence is TGTGCCAGCAGCTTGGCCGGGGGGACAGGGATTGAAAAACTGTTTTTT. The full variable domain, its missing parts supplied by reference TRBV5-4 and TRBJ1-4, is ETGVTQSPTHLIKTRGQQVTLRCSSQSGHNTVSWYQQALGQGPQFIFQYYREEENGRGNFPPRFSGLQFPNYSSELNVNALELDDSALYLCASSLAGGTGIEKLFFGSGTQLSVL.

The chain recombines TRBV28 with TRBJ1-5; D is possibly TRBD1 (5 bases). The CDR3 sequence is 15 residues long. Looked up from germline, CDR1 is MDHEN and CDR2 is SYDVKM. V gave up 0 bases and J gave up 4 bases, with 10 bases separating them. The CDR3: CASSLWGDGNQPQHF. The CDR3 coding sequence is TGTGCCAGCAGTTTATGGGGGGACGGGAATCAGCCCCAGCATTTT. Based on the CDR3 plus reference TRBV28 and TRBJ1-5, the full variable domain is DVKVTQSSRYLVKRTGEKVFLECVQDMDHENMFWYRQDPGLGLRLIYFSYDVKMKEKGDIPEGYSVSREKKERFSLILESASTNQTSMYLCASSLWGDGNQPQHFGDGTRLSIL.

The chain joins TRBV11-3 to TRBJ1-1; D might be TRBD1 (5 bases). The length of the CDR3 is 16 residues. Deletions cut 8 bases from V and 0 bases from J, with 19 bases between. Looked up from germline, CDR1 is SGHNT and CDR2 is YENEEA. The CDR3: CASPPGGVLMNTEAFF. As DNA, the CDR3 is TGTGCCAGCCCACCCGGGGGGGTGCTCATGAACACTGAAGCTTTCTTT.

The chain combines TRBV2 with TRBJ1-5, with 7 bases aligning to TRBD1. Germline CDR1 SNHLY, CDR2 FYNNEI. Trimming took 0 bases from V and 6 from J; bases not matched to a gene: 8. This CDR3 has 16 amino acids. In nucleotides, the CDR3 is TGTGCCAGCAGTGAAGCGCGGGGCAGGGGGATTCAGCCCCAGCATTTT. This gives the protein CASSEARGRGIQPQHF.

A single count supports this clone. The genes are TRBV4-1 and TRBJ1-3; D gene ambiguous. The CDR3 loop spans 15 amino acids. V lost 0 bases to trimming and J lost 2 bases, with 8 bases between them. Germline V gene data show CDR1 as MGHRA and CDR2 as YSYEKL. CDR3 loop: CASSQDSQPGNTIYF. As DNA, the CDR3 is TGCGCCAGCAGCCAAGACAGTCAGCCTGGAAACACCATATATTTT.

The chain is built from TRBV7-9 and TRBJ2-3; possible D gene TRBD2, 5 bases. The CDR3 consists of 15 residues. V dropped 3 bases and J dropped 8 bases, with 18 bases sitting between them. Germline-derived CDR1 and CDR2 are SEHNR and FQNEAQ (reference sequence). The CDR3 DNA reads as TGTGCCAGCAGCTTTTGGGCCGCCGCGGCGGGTACGCAGTATTTT. It specifies CASSFWAAAAGTQYF.

The V call is TRBV20-1, the J call TRBJ2-7; D not resolved. V lost 6 bases and J 0 bases, leaving 6 bases between the germline ends. The CDR3 is made up of 11 amino acids. Per the germline V gene, CDR1 is DFQATT and CDR2 is SNEGSKA (reference sequence). CDR3 residues: CSASPSYEQYF. As DNA, the CDR3 is TGCAGTGCCAGCCCCTCCTACGAGCAGTACTTC.

This clone was seen a handful of times. V gene TRBV7-2 combines with J gene TRBJ1-2, with D possibly being TRBD1 (6 bases). The CDR3 runs to 14 residues. Trimming stripped 8 bases from V and 4 bases from J, with 17 bases between. Germline V gene lookup returns CDR1 SGHTA and CDR2 FQGNSA. As DNA, the CDR3 is TGTGCCAGCGCGCAGGGGCGGAGGGGCTATGGCTACACCTTC. Encoded protein: CASAQGRRGYGYTF.

The J gene is TRBJ2-7, the V gene TRBV7-9, with D possibly TRBD1 on 6 matching bases. V shed 5 bases and J shed 5 bases, with 19 bases lying between them. The CDR3 sequence is 15 residues long. Germline-derived CDR1 and CDR2 are SEHNR and FQNEAQ (reference sequence). CDR3 in amino acids: CASSPGDTLRDEQYF. CDR3 in DNA: TGTGCCAGCAGCCCCGGGGACACCCTTCGGGACGAGCAGTACTTC.

In its sample, this clone was seen once. The rearrangement links TRBV7-2 to TRBJ2-7; a weak D match, TRBD2 (7 bases). The CDR3 extends over 15 amino acids. Germline V lookup: CDR1 SGHTA, CDR2 FQGNSA. Trimming cost V 1 base and J 4 bases, with 14 bases left between them. The CDR3, as DNA: TGTGCCAGCAGCTTAGTCGGGGGGCGACGGTACGAGCAGTACTTC. It yields the protein CASSLVGGRRYEQYF.

The chain recombines TRBV11-2 with TRBJ2-7, with 11 positions matching TRBD1. The CDR3 is 15 residues long. From germline, CDR1 is SGHAT and CDR2 FQNNGV. V lost 4 bases, J lost 13 bases, and 15 bases stayed unmatched. CDR3 coding DNA: TGTGCCAGCAGCTACATCCCCGGGGGACAGGGGGTAATTTACTTC. It encodes CASSYIPGGQGVIYF.

A note on this clone: This specimen includes other DNA sequences encoding the same CDR3. The V gene is TRBV5-1, the J gene TRBJ1-1; D unclear. The germline V gene has CDR1 SGHRS and CDR2 YFSETQ. The CDR3 is 14 residues long. Trimming stripped 3 bases from V and 3 bases from J, with 12 bases between. This CDR3 reads CASSSRGSDTEAFF. The DNA of the CDR3 is TGCGCCAGCAGCTCCCGAGGGTCTGACACTGAAGCTTTCTTT. The whole variable domain, remainder taken from reference TRBV5-1 and TRBJ1-1, is KAGVTQTPRYLIKTRGQQVTLSCSPISGHRSVSWYQQTPGQGLQFLFEYFSETQRNKGNFPGRFSGRQFSNSRSEMNVSTLELGDSALYLCASSSRGSDTEAFFGQGTRLTVV.